The 12 T cell receptor beta chains below come from one sample, sequenced in a study of beta chain features in type 1 diabetes. Expressed TCRB transcripts were sequenced after all isolated RNA was converted to cDNA. Libraries were prepared by immunoSEQ multiplex PCR; TCRdb keeps only in-frame clonotypes and omits some of them. The table lists some 350,000 clones, 9.6% of them singletons. Whole-study findings and limits: People with Type 1 diabetes carried modestly yet significantly shorter TCRB CDR3s in all four CD4+ subsets.

No antigen has been identified for these receptors. The sample was central memory CD4+ T cells from blood. These receptors were obtained from a young man with type 1 diabetes.

This clone was seen ten or more times. V usage is TRBV28 and J usage is TRBJ2-7; either TRBD1 or TRBD2 may supply D (5 bases each). Trimming pared 6 bases from V and 7 bases from J, leaving 19 bases between. The CDR3 is 14 residues long. From germline, CDR1 is MDHEN and CDR2 SYDVKM. CDR3 DNA: TGTGCCAGCAGGATTATCGGGGCATCACAAGAGCAGTACTTC. Protein product: CASRIIGASQEQYF.

The gene calls are TRBV5-1 and TRBJ2-3; 7 positions match TRBD1. V was clipped by 4 bases and J by 4 bases; unmatched bases: 6. CDR1 and CDR2 (germline): SGHRS, YFSETQ. This CDR3 comprises 14 residues. Here the CDR3 reads CASSNRTGADTQYF. Here the CDR3 DNA reads TGCGCCAGCAGCAACCGGACAGGTGCAGATACGCAGTATTTT.

This clone was detected ten times or more. This chain joins TRBV10-3 and TRBJ2-4; a possible D gene is TRBD2 (6 bases). V was trimmed by 4 bases and J by 9 bases, leaving 13 bases between them. CDR3 length: 13 residues. The germline V gene has CDR1 ENHRY and CDR2 SYGVKD. The CDR3: CAISGGPGGIQYF. The CDR3 DNA is TGTGCCATCAGTGGCGGTCCCGGGGGCATTCAGTACTTC.

This clone was seen more than once but under ten times. This chain uses TRBV6-5 with TRBJ2-5, with TRBD2 identical over 9 bases. The CDR3 totals 15 residues. The germline gives CDR1 MNHEY, CDR2 SVGAGI. The trim removed 7 bases at V and 4 bases at J, leaving 10 bases unmatched. CDR3 region: CASKPAGGPRETQYF. CDR3 in DNA: TGTGCCAGCAAACCGGCGGGAGGGCCGCGAGAGACCCAGTACTTC.

In regard to this clone: The DNA is left out, because the CDR3 cannot be placed on it with certainty; the CDR3 is given as TCRdb lists it. The CDR3 sequence is CASRYNQLMKNCFF. This rearrangement joins TRBV25-1 to TRBJ1-4. Germline lookup yields CDR1 MGHDK and CDR2 SYGVNS. The CDR3 adds up to 14 amino acids, both ends counted.

The chain uses TRBV7-3 and TRBJ1-2, with D maybe TRBD1 (6 bases). The length of the CDR3 is 16 residues. Germline V gene sequence: CDR1 SGHTA, CDR2 FQGTGA. The germline V and J ends were trimmed by 2 bases and 5 bases, with 18 bases remaining between them. The CDR3 region has the DNA TGTGCCAGCAGCTTAGGGGGGCGCAGGTACGAATATGGCTACACCTTC. Its translation is CASSLGGRRYEYGYTF.

This clone was seen a few times. CDR3: CASSLPSLAGGSNEQYF. CDR3 bases: TGTGCCAGCAGCTTGCCCTCACTAGCGGGAGGGAGTAACGAGCAGTACTTC. The chain is built from TRBV5-6 and TRBJ2-7; 13 nucleotides align to TRBD2. Per germline, CDR1 SGHDT and CDR2 YYEEEE. This CDR3 contains 17 residues. Trimming removed 1 base from V and 5 bases from J; junction bases left unmatched: 9.

This clone was observed a handful of times. The chain couples TRBV30 to TRBJ1-1, with a possible D match to TRBD1 (5 bases). CDR3 length equals 18 residues. CDR1 is GTSNPN, CDR2 SVGIG, per germline (reference sequence). Trimming stripped 0 bases from V and 2 bases from J, with 22 bases between. The CDR3 region has the DNA TGTGCCTGGAGTGTAAATCCCCATTTGTTCGGGGACAACACTGAAGCTTTCTTT. Its translation: CAWSVNPHLFGDNTEAFF.

This clone was seen only a few times. The J gene is TRBJ2-5, the V gene TRBV30; 10 bases map to TRBD1. Germline values: CDR1 GTSNPN, CDR2 SVGIG (reference sequence). V trimming: 5 bases; J trimming: 0 bases; junction bases outside the gene matches: 3. The CDR3 is made up of 14 amino acids. DNA for the CDR3: TGTGCCTGGGGACAGGGGGGAAACCAAGAGACCCAGTACTTC. Protein product: CAWGQGGNQETQYF.

The chain carries TRBV7-3 and TRBJ2-1; the D gene is possibly TRBD2 (6 bases). CDR1 is SGHTA and CDR2 is FQGTGA in the germline V gene. Trimming left V 2 bases short and J 0 bases short, with 8 bases between. This CDR3 contains 15 residues. CDR3 protein: CASSLAGSSYNEQFF. CDR3 bases: TGTGCCAGCAGCTTAGCGGGAAGCTCCTACAATGAGCAGTTCTTC.

The chain recombines TRBV30 with TRBJ1-5; a possible D gene is TRBD1 (5 bases). V was shortened by 2 bases and J by 5 bases, with 10 bases between the two germline ends. Germline V CDR1 and CDR2: GTSNPN, SVGIG (reference sequence). The CDR3 runs to 13 residues. CDR3 sequence: CAWSRDADQPQHF. The CDR3 DNA is TGTGCCTGGAGTAGGGACGCGGATCAGCCCCAGCATTTT.

The chain recombines TRBV4-2 with TRBJ2-5; 12 nucleotides match TRBD2. Germline CDR1 reads LGHNA; CDR2 reads YNFKEQ. The CDR3 has 19 residues. The junction had 17 bases not matched to a gene; V was cut back by 0 bases and J by 9 bases. The CDR3: CASSQDRGLAGIRDWAQYF. The DNA for the CDR3 is TGTGCCAGCAGCCAAGATCGAGGACTAGCGGGGATAAGAGATTGGGCCCAGTACTTC.